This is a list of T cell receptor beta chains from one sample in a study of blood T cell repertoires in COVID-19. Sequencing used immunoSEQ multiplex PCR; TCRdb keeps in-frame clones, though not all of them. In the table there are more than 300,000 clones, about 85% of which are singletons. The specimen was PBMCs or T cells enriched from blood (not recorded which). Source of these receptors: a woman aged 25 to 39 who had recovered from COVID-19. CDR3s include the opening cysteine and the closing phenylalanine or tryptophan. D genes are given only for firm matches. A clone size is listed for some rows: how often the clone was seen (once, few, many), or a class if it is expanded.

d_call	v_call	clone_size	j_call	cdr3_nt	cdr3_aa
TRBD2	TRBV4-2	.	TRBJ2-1	TGTGCCAGCAGCCGGACTAGCGAGTCCTACAATGAGCAGTTCTTC	CASSRTSESYNEQFF
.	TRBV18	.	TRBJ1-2	TGTGCCAGCTCACCAACAGGACAGATACTCTATGGCTACACCTTC	CASSPTGQILYGYTF
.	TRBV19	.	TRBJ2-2	TGTGCCAGTAGCCCAAGAGGAGGACCCACCGGGGAGCTGTTTTTT	CASSPRGGPTGELFF
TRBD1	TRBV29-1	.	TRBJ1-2	TGCAGCGTAAACGGACAGGGGGCGGGCTACACCTTC	CSVNGQGAGYTF
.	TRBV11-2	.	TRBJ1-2	TGTGCCAGCAGCTCCTTGACAGGATTATACTATGGCTACACCTTC	CASSSLTGLYYGYTF
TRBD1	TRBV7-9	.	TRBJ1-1	TGTGCCAGCAGCACCAGACAGGGGACGGACACTGAAGCTTTCTTT	CASSTRQGTDTEAFF
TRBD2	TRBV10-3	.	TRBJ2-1	TGTGCCATCAGCGGGACTAGCGTTAACTCCTACAATGAGCAGTTCTTC	CAISGTSVNSYNEQFF
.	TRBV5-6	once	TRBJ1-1	TGTGCCAGCAGCTATATTGGGGGGATGAACACTGAAGCTTTCTTT	CASSYIGGMNTEAFF
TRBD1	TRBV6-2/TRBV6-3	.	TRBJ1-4	TGTGCCAGCAGCGACAGGGGTTCTGAAAAACTGTTTTTT	CASSDRGSEKLFF
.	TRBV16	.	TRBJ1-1	TGTGCCAGCAGCCAATGGGCAGGGGCGAACACTGAAGCTTTCTTT	CASSQWAGANTEAFF
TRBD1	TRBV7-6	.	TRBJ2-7	TGTGCCAGCAGCCAAGGGACAGTGGGCTACGAGCAGTACTTC	CASSQGTVGYEQYF
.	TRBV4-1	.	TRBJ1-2	TGCGCCAGCAGCCAAGATCCGAAAAGGACAGACTATGGCTACACCTTC	CASSQDPKRTDYGYTF
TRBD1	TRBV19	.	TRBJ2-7	TGTGCCAGTAGTACACCGGGACAGGATCCCGAGCAGTACTTC	CASSTPGQDPEQYF
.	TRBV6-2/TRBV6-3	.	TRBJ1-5	TGTGCCAGCAGTTTCCGATTCGAAACCAGGGGTTTCGGCAATCAGCCCCAGCATTTT	CASSFRFETRGFGNQPQHF
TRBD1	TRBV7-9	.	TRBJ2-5	TGTGCCAGCAGCTTGGGACAGGGCGGTCAAGAGACCCAGTACTTC	CASSLGQGGQETQYF
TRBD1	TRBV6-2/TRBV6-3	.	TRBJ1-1	TGTGCCAGCAGTAATGACAGGGGGTTGACTGAAGCTTTCTTT	CASSNDRGLTEAFF
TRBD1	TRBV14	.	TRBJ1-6	TGTGCCAGCAGCCAAGATCAAACAGGGGGCAATTCACCCCTCCACTTT	CASSQDQTGGNSPLHF
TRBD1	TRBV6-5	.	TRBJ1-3	TGTGCCAGCAGAGGGACAGCTGGAAACACCATATATTTT	CASRGTAGNTIYF
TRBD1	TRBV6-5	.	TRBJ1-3	TGTGCCAGCAGAGATTATGACAGGGAGAACACCATATATTTT	CASRDYDRENTIYF
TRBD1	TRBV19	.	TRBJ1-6	TGTGCCAGTAGACCTCCCGGGACAGGAATGGCTTCACCCCTCCACTTT	CASRPPGTGMASPLHF
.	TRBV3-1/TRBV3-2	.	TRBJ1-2	TGTGCCAGCAGGGGGGGGGCAAACTATGGCTACACCTTC	CASRGGANYGYTF
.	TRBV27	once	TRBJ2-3	TGTGCCAGCTCCCCAGGGGATACGCAGTATTTT	CASSPGDTQYF
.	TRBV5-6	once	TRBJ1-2	TGTGCCAGCAGGGTGGGGGGGCACGGCTACACCTTC	CASRVGGHGYTF
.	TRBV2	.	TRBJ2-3	TGTGCCAGCAGTGATGAGACGCACTATAACACAGATACGCAGTATTTT	CASSDETHYNTDTQYF
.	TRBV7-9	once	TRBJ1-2	TGTGCCAGCAGCGCGAACCGGGACATCACTAACTATGGCTACACCTTC	CASSANRDITNYGYTF
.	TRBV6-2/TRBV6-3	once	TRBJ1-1	TGTGCCAGCAGTCCCCGTGGACAACTGAACACTGAAGCTTTCTTT	CASSPRGQLNTEAFF
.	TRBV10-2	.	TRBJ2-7	TGCGCCAGCAGCCAGGACTTGGCCTACGAGCAGTACTTC	CASSQDLAYEQYF
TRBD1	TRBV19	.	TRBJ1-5	TGTGCCAGTAGTGGGACAGGGATCAATCAGCCCCAGCATTTT	CASSGTGINQPQHF
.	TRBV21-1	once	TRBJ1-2	TGTGCCAGCAGCACTCCCGGGACAGGGGGAAATGGCTACACCTTC	CASSTPGTGGNGYTF
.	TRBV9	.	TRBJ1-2	TGTGTGCGTTATGGCTACACCTTC	CVRYGYTF
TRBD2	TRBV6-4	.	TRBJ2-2	TGTGCCAGTCGGGGGGGCCGCACCGGGGAGCTGTTTTTT	CASRGGRTGELFF
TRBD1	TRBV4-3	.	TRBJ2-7	TGCGCCAGCAGCCAAGGGCTCCGGGGACAGTACGAGCAGTACTTC	CASSQGLRGQYEQYF
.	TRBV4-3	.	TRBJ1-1	TGCGCCAGCAGCCAAGGGGCCAGGGGAGTTACAACTGAAGCTTTCTTT	CASSQGARGVTTEAFF
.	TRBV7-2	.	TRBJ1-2	TGTGCCAGCAGCCTGGGGGGGCCAAGCTATGGCTACACCTTC	CASSLGGPSYGYTF
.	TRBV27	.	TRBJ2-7	TGTGCCAGCAGTTTTATCGAGGGCGAGCAGTACTTC	CASSFIEGEQYF
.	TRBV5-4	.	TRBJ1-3	TGTGCCAGCAGCTTGGAGGCGGATTCTGGAAACACCATATATTTT	CASSLEADSGNTIYF
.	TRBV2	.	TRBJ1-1	TGTGCCACCCAGGGGCAAATACTCATGAACACTGAAGCTTTCTTT	CATQGQILMNTEAFF
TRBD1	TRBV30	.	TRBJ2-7	TGTGCCCGTGGGACAGGGGTTTACGAGCAGTACTTC	CARGTGVYEQYF
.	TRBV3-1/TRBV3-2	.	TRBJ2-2	TGTGCCAGCAGCCAAGGAATGGGGGCGCGAACCGGGGAGCTGTTTTTT	CASSQGMGARTGELFF
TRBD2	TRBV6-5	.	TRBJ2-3	TGTGCCAGCAGAGGGGGCGGGGGGGCAGATACGCAGTATTTT	CASRGGGGADTQYF
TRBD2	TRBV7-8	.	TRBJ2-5	TGTGCCAGCAGCTCCGGGGGGGGGCAGAACTTC	CASSSGGGQNF
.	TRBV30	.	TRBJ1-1	TGTGCCTGGTTCCGTAACATGAACACTGAAGCTTTCTTT	CAWFRNMNTEAFF
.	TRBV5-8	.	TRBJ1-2	TGTGCCAGCATCTGTGACAACGCCCCAGCTGGCTATGGCTACACCTTC	CASICDNAPAGYGYTF
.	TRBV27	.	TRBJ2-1	TGTGCCAGCGCCCCGAGGAGCTCCTACAATGAGCAGTTCTTC	CASAPRSSYNEQFF
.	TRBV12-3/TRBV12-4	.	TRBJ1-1	TGTGCCAGCAGTTTAAGGCAGGGCCTTGGAGCTTTCTTT	CASSLRQGLGAFF
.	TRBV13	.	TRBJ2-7	TGTGCCAGCAGTACCCAGGGGGAGCAGTACTTC	CASSTQGEQYF
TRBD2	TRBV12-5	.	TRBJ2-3	TGTGCTAGTGGTTTGGCTAGCGGGGGGGCAGGGGATACGCAGTATTTT	CASGLASGGAGDTQYF
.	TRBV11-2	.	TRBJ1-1	TGTGCCAGCAGCTTAGAGGGGGGGAACACTGAAGCTTTCTTT	CASSLEGGNTEAFF
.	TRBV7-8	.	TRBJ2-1	TGTGCCAGCAGCCCCGGCGGCACTGAGCAGTTCTTC	CASSPGGTEQFF
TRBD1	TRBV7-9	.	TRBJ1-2	TGTGCCAGCAGCTTTGGGGACAGGGGGAATGGCTACACCTTC	CASSFGDRGNGYTF
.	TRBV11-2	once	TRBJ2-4	TGTGCCAGCAGCTTAGATGTGACACGAATAATCCTAGCCAAAAACATTCAGTACTTC	CASSLDVTRIILAKNIQYF
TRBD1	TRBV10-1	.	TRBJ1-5	TGCGCCAGCAGTGAACCGTGGACAGGGTTCAATCAGCCCCAGCATTTT	CASSEPWTGFNQPQHF
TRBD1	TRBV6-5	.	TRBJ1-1	TGTGCCAGCAGATTCGGACAGGGTTCGAACACTGAAGCTTTCTTT	CASRFGQGSNTEAFF